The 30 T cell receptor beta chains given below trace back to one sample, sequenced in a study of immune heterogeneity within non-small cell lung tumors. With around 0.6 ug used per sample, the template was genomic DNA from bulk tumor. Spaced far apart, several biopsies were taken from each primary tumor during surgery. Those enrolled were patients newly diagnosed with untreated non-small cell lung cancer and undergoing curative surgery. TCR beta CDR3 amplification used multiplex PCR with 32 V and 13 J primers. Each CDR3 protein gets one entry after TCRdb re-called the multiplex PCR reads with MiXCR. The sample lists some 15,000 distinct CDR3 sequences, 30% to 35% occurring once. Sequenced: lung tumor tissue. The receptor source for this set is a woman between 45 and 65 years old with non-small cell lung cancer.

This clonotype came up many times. CDR3 in DNA: TGTGCCAGCAGCTGGAGAGCAGATACGCAGTATTTT. Amino acids: CASSWRADTQYF. The chain links TRBV7-8 to TRBJ2-3; unclear D gene. The germline CDR1 and CDR2 sequences are SGHVS and FQNEAQ. The CDR3 has 12 amino acids. V lost 4 bases and J lost 4, with 6 bases in between.

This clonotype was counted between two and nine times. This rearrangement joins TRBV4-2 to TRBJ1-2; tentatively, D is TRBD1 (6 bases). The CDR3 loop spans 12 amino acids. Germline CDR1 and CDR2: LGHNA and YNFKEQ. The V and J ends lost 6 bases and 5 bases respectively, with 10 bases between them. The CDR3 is CASSLDRYGYTF. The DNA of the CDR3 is TGTGCCAGCAGTCTGGACAGATATGGCTACACCTTC.

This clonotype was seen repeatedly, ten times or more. The CDR3 loop is CASSLGDSQETQYF. The CDR3 DNA is TGTGCCAGCAGTTTAGGTGACAGCCAAGAGACCCAGTACTTC. The rearrangement joins TRBV28 to TRBJ2-5, with D maybe TRBD1 (5 bases). The V gene's germline CDR1 is MDHEN and CDR2 SYDVKM. V was cut by 2 bases and J by 1 base, with 8 bases left in between. CDR3 size: 14 residues.

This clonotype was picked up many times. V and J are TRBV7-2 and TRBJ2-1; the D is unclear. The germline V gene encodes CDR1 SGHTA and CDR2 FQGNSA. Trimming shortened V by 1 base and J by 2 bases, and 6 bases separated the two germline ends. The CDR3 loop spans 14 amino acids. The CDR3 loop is CASSLDFTYNEQFF. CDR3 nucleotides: TGTGCCAGCAGCTTAGACTTTACCTACAATGAGCAGTTCTTC.

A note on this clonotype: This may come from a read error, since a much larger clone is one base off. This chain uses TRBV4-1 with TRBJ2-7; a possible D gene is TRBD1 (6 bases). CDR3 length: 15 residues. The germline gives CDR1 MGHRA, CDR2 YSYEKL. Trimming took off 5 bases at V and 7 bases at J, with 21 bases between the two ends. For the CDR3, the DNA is TGCGCCAGCAGCTCCCGACAGGCGATCTCCTGGGAGCAGTACTTC. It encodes CASSSRQAISWEQYF.

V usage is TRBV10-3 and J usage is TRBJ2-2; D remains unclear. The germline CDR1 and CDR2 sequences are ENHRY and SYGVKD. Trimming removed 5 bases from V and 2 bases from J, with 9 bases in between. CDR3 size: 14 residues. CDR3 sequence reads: CAISWGPNTGELFF. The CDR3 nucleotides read TGTGCCATCAGTTGGGGTCCTAACACCGGGGAGCTGTTTTTT.

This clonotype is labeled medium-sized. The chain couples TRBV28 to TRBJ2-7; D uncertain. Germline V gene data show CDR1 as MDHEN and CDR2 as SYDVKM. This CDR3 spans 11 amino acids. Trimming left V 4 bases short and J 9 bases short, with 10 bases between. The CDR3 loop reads CASSSIPGQYF. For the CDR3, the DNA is TGTGCCAGCAGTTCCATACCCGGGCAGTACTTC.

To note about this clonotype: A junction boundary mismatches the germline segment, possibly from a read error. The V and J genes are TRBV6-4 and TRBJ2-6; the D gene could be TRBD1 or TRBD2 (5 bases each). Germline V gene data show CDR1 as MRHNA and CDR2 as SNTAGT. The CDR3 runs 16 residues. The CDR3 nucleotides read TGTGCCAGCAGTGCCGGGACCCCCTCTTGGGCCAACGTCCTTACTTTC. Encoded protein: CASSAGTPSWANVLTF.

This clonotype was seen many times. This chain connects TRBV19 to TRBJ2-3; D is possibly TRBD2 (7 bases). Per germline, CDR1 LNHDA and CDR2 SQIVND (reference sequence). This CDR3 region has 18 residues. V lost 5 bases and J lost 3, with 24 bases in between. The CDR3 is CASSPRGDGGRKTDTQYF. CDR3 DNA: TGTGCCAGTAGTCCTAGGGGGGACGGGGGGCGGAAGACAGATACGCAGTATTTT.

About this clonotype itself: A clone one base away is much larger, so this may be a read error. DNA for the CDR3: TGTGCCATCAGCTTAAGGGACAGCTACGAGCAGTACTTC. Protein sequence: CAISLRDSYEQYF. The chain couples TRBV7-9 to TRBJ2-7, with 7 bases matching TRBD1. Germline values: CDR1 SEHNR, CDR2 FQNEAQ (reference sequence). The CDR3 totals 13 residues.

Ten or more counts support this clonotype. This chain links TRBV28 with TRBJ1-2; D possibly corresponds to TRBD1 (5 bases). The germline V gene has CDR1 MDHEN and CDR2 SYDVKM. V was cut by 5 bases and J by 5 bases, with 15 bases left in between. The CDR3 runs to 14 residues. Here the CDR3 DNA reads TGTGCCAGCAGTGGGGGGTTTTCGGCTTATGGCTACACCTTC. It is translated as CASSGGFSAYGYTF.

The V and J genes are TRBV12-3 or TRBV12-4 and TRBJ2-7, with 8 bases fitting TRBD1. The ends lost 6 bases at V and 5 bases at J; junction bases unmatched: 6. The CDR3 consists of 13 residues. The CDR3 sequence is CASSRQGSNEQYF. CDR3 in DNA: TGTGCCAGCAGCAGACAGGGGAGCAACGAGCAGTACTTC.

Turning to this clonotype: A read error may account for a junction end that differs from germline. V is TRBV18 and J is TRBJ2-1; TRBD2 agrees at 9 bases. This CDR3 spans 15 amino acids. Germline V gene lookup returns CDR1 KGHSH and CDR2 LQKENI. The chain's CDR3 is CASSGSGSSYNEQLF. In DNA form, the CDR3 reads TGTGCCAGCTCAGGTAGCGGGAGCTCCTACAATGAGCAGTTATTC. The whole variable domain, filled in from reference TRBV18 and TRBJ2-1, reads NAGVMQNPRHLVRRRGQEARLRCSPMKGHSHVYWYRQLPEEGLKFMVYLQKENIIDESGMPKERFSAEFPKEGPSILRIQQVVRGDSAAYFCASSGSGSSYNEQLFGPGTRLTVL.

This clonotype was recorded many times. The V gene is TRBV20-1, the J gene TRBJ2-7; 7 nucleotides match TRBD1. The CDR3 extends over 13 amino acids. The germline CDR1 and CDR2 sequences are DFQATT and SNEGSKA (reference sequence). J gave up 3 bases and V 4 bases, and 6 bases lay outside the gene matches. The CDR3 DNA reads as TGCAGTGCTACAGACAGGGTGAACTACGAGCAGTACTTC. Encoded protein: CSATDRVNYEQYF.

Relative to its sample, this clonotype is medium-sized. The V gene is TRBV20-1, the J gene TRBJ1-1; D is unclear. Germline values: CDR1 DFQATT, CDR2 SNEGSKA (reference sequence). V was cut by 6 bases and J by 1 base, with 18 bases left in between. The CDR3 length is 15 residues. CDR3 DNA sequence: TGCAGTGCCCCTCCCCCCGGCCGAAAGAACACTGAAGCTTTCTTT. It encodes CSAPPPGRKNTEAFF.

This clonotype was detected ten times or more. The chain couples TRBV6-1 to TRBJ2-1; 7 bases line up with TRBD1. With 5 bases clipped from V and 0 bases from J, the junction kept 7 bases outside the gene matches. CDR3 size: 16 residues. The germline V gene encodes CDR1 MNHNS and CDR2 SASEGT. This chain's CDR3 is CASSTHRDSSYNEQFF. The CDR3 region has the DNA TGTGCCAGCAGTACCCACAGGGACAGCTCCTACAATGAGCAGTTCTTC.

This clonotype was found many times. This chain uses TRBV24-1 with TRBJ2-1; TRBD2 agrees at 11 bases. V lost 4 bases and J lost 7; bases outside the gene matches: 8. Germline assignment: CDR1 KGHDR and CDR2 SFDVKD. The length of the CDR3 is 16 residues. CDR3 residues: CATSDQGLAAGNEQFF. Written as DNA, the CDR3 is TGTGCCACCAGTGACCAGGGACTAGCGGCGGGGAATGAGCAGTTCTTC.

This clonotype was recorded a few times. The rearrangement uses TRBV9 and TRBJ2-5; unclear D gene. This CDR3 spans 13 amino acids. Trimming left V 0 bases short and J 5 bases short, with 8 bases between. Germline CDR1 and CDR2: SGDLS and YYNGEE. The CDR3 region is CASSVEGFETQYF. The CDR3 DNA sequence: TGTGCCAGCAGCGTAGAAGGTTTTGAGACCCAGTACTTC.

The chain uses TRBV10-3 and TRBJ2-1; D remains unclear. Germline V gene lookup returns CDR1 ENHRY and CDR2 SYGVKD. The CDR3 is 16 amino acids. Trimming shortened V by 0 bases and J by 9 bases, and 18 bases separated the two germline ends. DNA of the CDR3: TGTGCCATCAGTGAGTCGACCCGGTTACGTCGCATTGAGCAGTTCTTC. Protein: CAISESTRLRRIEQFF.

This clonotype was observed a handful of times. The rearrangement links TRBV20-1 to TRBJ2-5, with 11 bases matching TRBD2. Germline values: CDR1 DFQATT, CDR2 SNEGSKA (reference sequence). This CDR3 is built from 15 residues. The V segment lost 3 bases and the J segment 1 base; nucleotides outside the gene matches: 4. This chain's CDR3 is CSARTSGALQETQYF. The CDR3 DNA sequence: TGCAGTGCTAGGACTAGCGGGGCCCTCCAAGAGACCCAGTACTTC.

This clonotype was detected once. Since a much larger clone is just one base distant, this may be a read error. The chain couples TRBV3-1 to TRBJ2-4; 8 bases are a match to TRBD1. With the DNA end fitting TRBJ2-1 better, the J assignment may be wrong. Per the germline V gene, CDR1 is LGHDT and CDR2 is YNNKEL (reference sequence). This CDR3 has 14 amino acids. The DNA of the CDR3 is TGTGCCAGCAGCCGGACAGGGCCCAACAATGAGCAGTTCTTC. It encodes CASSRTGPNNEQFF.

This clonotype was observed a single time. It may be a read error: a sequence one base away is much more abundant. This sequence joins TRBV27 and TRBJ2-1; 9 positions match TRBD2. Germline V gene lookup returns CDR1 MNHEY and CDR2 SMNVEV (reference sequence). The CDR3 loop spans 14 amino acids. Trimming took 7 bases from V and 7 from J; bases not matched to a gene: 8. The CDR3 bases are TGTGCCAGCACTGCCACGGGACTAGCAAATGAGCAGTTCTTC. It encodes CASTATGLANEQFF.

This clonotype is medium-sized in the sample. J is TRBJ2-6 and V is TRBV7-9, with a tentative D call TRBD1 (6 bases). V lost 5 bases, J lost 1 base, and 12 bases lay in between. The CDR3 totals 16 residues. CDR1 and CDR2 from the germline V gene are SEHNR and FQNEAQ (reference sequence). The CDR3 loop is CASSTGQGSGANVLTF. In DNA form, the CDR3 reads TGTGCCAGCAGCACGGGGCAGGGGTCTGGGGCCAACGTCCTGACTTTC.

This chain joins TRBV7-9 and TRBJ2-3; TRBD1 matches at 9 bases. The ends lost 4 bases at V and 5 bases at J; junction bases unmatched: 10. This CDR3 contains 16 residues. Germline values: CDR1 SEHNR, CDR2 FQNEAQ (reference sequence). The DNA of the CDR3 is TGTGCCAGCAGCTCAGCCTACACAGGGGGCCTAGATACGCAGTATTTT. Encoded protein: CASSSAYTGGLDTQYF.

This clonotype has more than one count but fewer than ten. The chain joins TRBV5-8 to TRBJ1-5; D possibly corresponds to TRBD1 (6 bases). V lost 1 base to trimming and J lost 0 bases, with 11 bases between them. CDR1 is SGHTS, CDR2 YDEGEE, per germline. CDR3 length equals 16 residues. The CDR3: CASSLKGGYSNQPQHF. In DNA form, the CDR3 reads TGTGCCAGCAGCTTGAAGGGGGGATATAGCAATCAGCCCCAGCATTTT. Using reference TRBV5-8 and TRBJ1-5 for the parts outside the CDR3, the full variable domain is EAGVTQSPTHLIKTRGQQATLRCSPISGHTSVYWYQQALGLGLQFLLWYDEGEERNRGNFPPRFSGRQFPNYSSELNVNALELEDSALYLCASSLKGGYSNQPQHFGDGTRLSIL.

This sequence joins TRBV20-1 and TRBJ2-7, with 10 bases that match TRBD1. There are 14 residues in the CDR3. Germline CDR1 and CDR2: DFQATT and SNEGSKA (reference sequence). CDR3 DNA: TGCGGCTGGACGACAGGGGGCTTTTCCTACGAGCAGTACTTC. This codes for CGWTTGGFSYEQYF.

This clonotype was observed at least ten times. Here the CDR3 DNA reads TGCAGTGCTAGGACTAGCGGGAGGGTAGATACGCAGTATTTT. It is translated as CSARTSGRVDTQYF. This chain uses TRBV20-1 with TRBJ2-3, with 14 bases lining up with TRBD2. This CDR3 has 14 amino acids. Trimming cost V 3 bases and J 5 bases; bases outside gene matches: 1. The germline V gene has CDR1 DFQATT and CDR2 SNEGSKA (reference sequence).

The CDR3 loop reads CATLDRNTEAFF. The CDR3 DNA sequence: TGTGCCACCCTAGACAGGAACACTGAAGCTTTCTTT. The J gene is TRBJ1-1, the V gene TRBV28; possibly TRBD1 for D (5 bases). The CDR3 is 12 residues long. V was pared by 10 bases and J by 1 base, with 10 bases between. CDR1 and CDR2 from the germline V gene are MDHEN and SYDVKM.

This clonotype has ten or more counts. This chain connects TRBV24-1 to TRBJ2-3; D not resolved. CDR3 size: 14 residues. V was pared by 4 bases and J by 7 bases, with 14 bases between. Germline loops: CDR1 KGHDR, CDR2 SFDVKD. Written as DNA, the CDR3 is TGTGCCACCAGTGACCTCCGAGACTTACATACGCAGTATTTT. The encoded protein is CATSDLRDLHTQYF.

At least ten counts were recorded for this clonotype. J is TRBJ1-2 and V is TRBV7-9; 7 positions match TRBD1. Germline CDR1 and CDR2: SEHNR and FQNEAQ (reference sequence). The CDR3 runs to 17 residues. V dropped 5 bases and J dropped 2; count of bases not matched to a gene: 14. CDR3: CASSPRLGQERNYGYTF. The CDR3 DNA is TGTGCCAGCAGCCCTCGCCTTGGACAGGAACGGAACTATGGCTACACCTTC.